Here is one T cell receptor (beta chain) with its context. Which antigen it targets is not known. No base quality values were provided; no much bigger clone lies one nucleotide off. The entry originates in a study of PD-1 blockade in classical Hodgkin lymphoma (dated by TCRdb to between 2020 and 2021). In terms of the full investigation: Nivolumab dosing was 3 mg/kg intravenously every 2 weeks, continuing until either disease progression or unacceptable toxicity. A peripheral blood immune signature of response to PD-1 blockade in classical Hodgkin lymphoma was defined using TCR beta sequencing and CyTOF. Broad study findings and their caveats: Baseline TCR diversity was reported to be lower in newly diagnosed patients than in healthy donors, and even lower in relapsed/refractory patients. The study was restricted to a single clinical trial cohort, and the causes of repertoire differences, possibly disease activity or prior therapy, were left undefined. Diversity was lower in patients who began nivolumab less than 1 year after ASCT, so these patients were left out of later analyses to avoid confounding by immune reconstitution. By C4D1, a significant rise was seen in CD4+ TCR diversity but not in CD8+ TCR diversity (p=0.0027 vs p=0.16), and the rise was most apparent among complete responders (p=0.02). Baseline diversity similar to that of newly diagnosed patients was observed in trial patients achieving complete response, whereas significantly lower diversity was observed in partial responders and progressors.

The Qiagen DNeasy kit was used to extract genomic DNA both from unsorted PBMCs and from the negatively selected CD4+ and CD8+ fractions. TCR beta CDR3 regions were subjected to amplification by immunoSEQ multiplex PCR with primers that anneal to V and J segments. Amplification bias was minimized using a synthetic immune receptor repertoire, and residual bias was removed computationally after sequencing. Per the source publication's procedure: Custom Python scripts were used to quantify repertoire diversity as the Shannon entropy index. Unsorted, CD4+ and CD8+ repertoires were analyzed separately, except for combined analyses in which CD4+ and CD8+ sequences were merged in silico. Clonal expansion was defined as at least a 2-fold frequency increase after treatment relative to C1D1, with a pseudocount of 0.5 for undetected baseline clones. Clones with 0 or 1 copy at C1D1 were classified as singleton clones, and clones with 2 or more copies were classified as non-singleton clones. Clones expanded in unsorted samples were assigned a CD4+, CD8+ or unknown annotation through matching of protein sequences in sorted samples from the same patient. Wilcoxon tests on paired samples were used to test diversity changes from C1D1 to C4D1. TCRdb limited this immuneACCESS table to in-frame rearrangements with V and J called. A share of clones is missing; checked studies link under half to unresolved V genes, and the rest is unexplained. Clone size and V and J calls were adopted from that table, with D and trimming inferred from the DNA. For this sample there are about 92,000 clones; about 83% appear just once. Over 15% of the sample is held by the ten biggest clonotypes.

V is pared back by 4 bases and J by 5 bases, with 8 bases lying between the germline termini. Taken from the germline V gene (reference sequence), the CDR1 and CDR2 loops are GTSNPN and SVGIG. The cysteine opens and the phenylalanine closes a CDR3 of 11 amino acids. Just CDR3 DNA is preserved here, 33 bases in frame from base 1. The time point tag for this specimen amounts to: cycle 4 day 1 (C4D1), after five to seven weeks of nivolumab. All trial patients had relapsed after autologous stem cell transplantation, with cohorts A, B and C differing in prior brentuximab vedotin exposure. The trial cohort included roughly 60 patients with relapsed/refractory classical Hodgkin lymphoma, and each patient had a best overall response of complete response, partial response or progressive disease. Single-agent nivolumab was administered to trial patients in the multi-cohort phase II CheckMate 205 trial. Best overall response was determined by an independent review committee according to the 2007 International Working Group response criteria. PBMCs from the trial were collected at three points: immediately before nivolumab initiation (C1D1), and during therapy at cycle 2 day 1 and cycle 4 day 1. Peripheral blood was collected in 8 mL Vacutainer Cell Preparation Tubes, from which PBMCs were isolated by centrifugation and then cryopreserved.

This TCR was recovered from a human donor with classical Hodgkin lymphoma. Sequenced material: peripheral blood mononuclear cells (PBMCs), taken before the fourth cycle of nivolumab. Here the chain combines TRBV30 and TRBJ1-1; no D segment can be confidently identified. The CDR3 protein is CAWTPQTEAFF. The nucleotide sequence is TGTGCCTGGACCCCCCAGACTGAAGCTTTCTTT.